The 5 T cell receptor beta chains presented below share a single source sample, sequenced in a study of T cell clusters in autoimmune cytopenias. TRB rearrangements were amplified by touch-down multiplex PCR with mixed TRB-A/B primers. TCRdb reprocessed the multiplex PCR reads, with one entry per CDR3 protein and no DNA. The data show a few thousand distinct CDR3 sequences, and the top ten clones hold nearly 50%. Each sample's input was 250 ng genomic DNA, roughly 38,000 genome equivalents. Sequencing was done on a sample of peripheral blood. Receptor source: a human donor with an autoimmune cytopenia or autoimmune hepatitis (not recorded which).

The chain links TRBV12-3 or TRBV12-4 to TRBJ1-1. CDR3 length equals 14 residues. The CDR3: CASREGIGYTEAFF.

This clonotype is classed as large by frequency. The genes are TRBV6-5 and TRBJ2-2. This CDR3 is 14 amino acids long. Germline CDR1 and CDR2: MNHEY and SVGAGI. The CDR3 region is CASGISGNDGELFF.

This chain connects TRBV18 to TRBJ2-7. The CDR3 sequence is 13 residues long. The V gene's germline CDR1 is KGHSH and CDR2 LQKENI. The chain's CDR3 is CASSPQGKDEQYF.

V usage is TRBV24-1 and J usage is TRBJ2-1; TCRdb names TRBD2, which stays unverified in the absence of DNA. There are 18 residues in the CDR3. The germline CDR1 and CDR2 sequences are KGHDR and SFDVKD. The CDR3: CATSDFPNSGQPSNEQFF.

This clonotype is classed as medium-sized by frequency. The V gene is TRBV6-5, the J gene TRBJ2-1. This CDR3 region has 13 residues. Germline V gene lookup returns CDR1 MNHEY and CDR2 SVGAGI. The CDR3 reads CASSYSKGHEQFF.